These T cell receptor beta chains were read from a single sample in a study of T cells after somatic rescue of genetic block. Using immunoSEQ multiplex PCR, the repertoire was profiled, and TCRdb retains in-frame clones only, with some absent. The sample consists of 70,000 to 85,000 clones, roughly 90% of them appearing once. The sequenced sample consisted of peripheral blood mononuclear cells (PBMCs). The receptors come from a man in his thirties or forties. Both conserved end residues are part of each CDR3. The D gene is left open where the match is weak. Size tells how often a clone was seen (once, few, many) or the class of an expanded clone, and some rows leave it out.

-	TRBV15	TRBJ1-2	-	CATSSNRGWGYTF	TGTGCCACCAGCAGCAACCGGGGGTGGGGCTACACCTTC
-	TRBV15	TRBJ2-1	-	CATSNALPEQFF	TGTGCCACCAGCAACGCTCTACCTGAGCAGTTCTTC
TRBD2	TRBV7-8	TRBJ2-1	-	CASSPPGTSNEQFF	TGTGCCAGCAGCCCCCCCGGGACTAGCAATGAGCAGTTCTTC
-	TRBV7-8	TRBJ2-4	-	CASSSSAKNIQYF	TGTGCCAGCAGCTCGTCAGCCAAAAACATTCAGTACTTC
-	TRBV7-8	TRBJ2-3	-	CASKEVYADTQYF	TGTGCTTCCAAGGAGGTTTACGCAGATACGCAGTATTTT
-	TRBV4-1	TRBJ2-7	-	CASSQALASYEQYF	TGCGCCAGCAGCCAAGCGCTGGCCAGCTACGAGCAGTACTTC
TRBD1	TRBV6-5	TRBJ2-7	-	CASSKNRDRDYEQYF	TGTGCCAGCAGCAAGAACCGGGACAGGGACTACGAGCAGTACTTC
-	TRBV19	TRBJ1-2	-	CASSLRRGLNYGYTF	TGTGCCAGTAGTCTTCGCAGGGGATTAAACTATGGCTACACCTTC
-	TRBV28	TRBJ1-5	once	CASSAMEGVQPQHF	TGTGCCAGCAGCGCCATGGAGGGGGTCCAGCCCCAGCATTTT
-	TRBV5-6	TRBJ2-7	-	CASRLYSRDEQYF	TGTGCCAGCAGACTCTATAGTAGGGACGAGCAGTACTTC
TRBD2	TRBV11-2	TRBJ2-3	-	CASSPGLAGSNTQYF	TGTGCCAGCAGCCCCGGACTAGCGGGGTCAAATACGCAGTATTTT
-	TRBV11-2	TRBJ1-1	-	CASSLGFQNTEAFF	TGTGCCAGCAGCTTGGGGTTCCAGAACACTGAAGCTTTCTTT
-	TRBV13	TRBJ2-3	-	CASSKGLGSFTDTQYF	TGTGCCAGCAGCAAGGGGCTGGGCTCATTCACAGATACGCAGTATTTT
-	TRBV4-3	TRBJ2-7	-	CASSRQAQSEQYF	TGCGCCAGCAGCCGTCAGGCTCAATCCGAGCAGTACTTC
TRBD2	TRBV9	TRBJ2-5	-	CASSVGLAGKETQYF	TGTGCCAGCAGCGTAGGCCTAGCGGGCAAAGAGACCCAGTACTTC
-	TRBV11-2	TRBJ2-1	-	CASSSRGGPDNEQFF	TGTGCCAGCAGCTCAAGGGGGGGCCCTGACAATGAGCAGTTCTTC
-	TRBV27	TRBJ1-1	-	CASSLSLVTEAFF	TGTGCCAGCAGTTTGTCGCTTGTGACTGAAGCTTTCTTT
TRBD2	TRBV2	TRBJ2-7	-	CASSEGRRGGSYEQYF	TGTGCCAGCAGTGAAGGCCGGCGGGGGGGCTCGTACGAGCAGTACTTC
TRBD2	TRBV29-1	TRBJ2-1	-	CSTLPSGGAYEQFF	TGCAGCACCCTCCCCAGCGGGGGGGCTTATGAGCAGTTCTTC
-	TRBV7-9	TRBJ2-7	-	CASSLGGFYEQYF	TGTGCCAGCAGCTTAGGCGGGTTCTACGAGCAGTACTTC
-	TRBV4-2	TRBJ1-2	-	CASSQDRTDWALYGYTF	TGTGCCAGCAGCCAAGATCGGACAGACTGGGCCCTCTATGGCTACACCTTC
-	TRBV2	TRBJ2-7	-	CASRVTAYEQYF	TGTGCCAGCAGGGTCACAGCCTACGAGCAGTACTTC
TRBD1	TRBV7-8	TRBJ2-5	-	CASRMDRLQETQYF	TGTGCCAGCAGGATGGACAGGCTCCAAGAGACCCAGTACTTC
TRBD1	TRBV19	TRBJ2-7	once	CASSITGQGLYEQYF	TGTGCCAGTAGTATCACCGGACAGGGGCTGTACGAGCAGTACTTC
-	TRBV5-4	TRBJ2-7	-	CASSLGGRSYEQYF	TGTGCCAGCAGCTTGGGGGGTCGGTCCTACGAGCAGTACTTC
-	TRBV11-2	TRBJ2-2	few	CASTLNRMVAESRTGELFF	TGTGCCAGCACCCTAAATCGTATGGTTGCCGAATCGCGGACCGGGGAGCTGTTTTTT
-	TRBV5-1	TRBJ1-4	-	CASSPPGTANEKLFF	TGCGCCAGCAGCCCACCAGGGACGGCTAATGAAAAACTGTTTTTT
-	TRBV19	TRBJ1-2	once	CASSPGIYGYTF	TGTGCCAGTAGTCCGGGAATCTATGGCTACACCTTC
TRBD2	TRBV6-1	TRBJ2-2	-	CASSEGTSDTGELFF	TGTGCCAGCAGTGAGGGGACTAGCGACACCGGGGAGCTGTTTTTT
-	TRBV2	TRBJ2-3	once	CASSPRTDTQYF	TGTGCCAGCAGCCCACGGACAGATACGCAGTATTTT
-	TRBV11-2	TRBJ2-2	-	CASSSVGSGTGELFF	TGTGCCAGCAGCTCCGTCGGGTCTGGCACCGGGGAGCTGTTTTTT
-	TRBV29-1	TRBJ2-7	once	CSVAQSRYEQYF	TGCAGCGTTGCACAGTCGCGATACGAGCAGTACTTC
-	TRBV6-5	TRBJ2-3	-	CASRLTAADTQYF	TGTGCCAGCAGACTTACTGCGGCAGATACGCAGTATTTT
TRBD1	TRBV19	TRBJ1-5	-	CASSGGQGPYSNQPQHF	TGTGCCAGTAGTGGGGGACAGGGGCCTTATAGCAATCAGCCCCAGCATTTT
-	TRBV6-1	TRBJ1-5	-	CASSEPNRYAPQHF	TGTGCCAGCAGTGAGCCAAACAGGTATGCGCCCCAGCATTTT
-	TRBV9	TRBJ2-4	-	CASSPRGLEAKNIQYF	TGTGCCAGCAGCCCTCGGGGACTTGAAGCCAAAAACATTCAGTACTTC
-	TRBV11-2	TRBJ1-1	-	CASSPGPIEAFF	TGTGCCAGCAGCCCGGGACCGATTGAAGCTTTCTTT